This T cell receptor beta chain was observed in a study of regulatory T cells in long-lasting Graves disease. Study outcomes and limitations: Persistent disease favored TRBV28, TRBJ1-2 and TRBJ2-5. Persistent Graves' cases showed lower TCR diversity than newly diagnosed cases. Persistent patients shared more public clonotypes (roughly 3,000) than newly diagnosed patients (around 910).

Time point indicated: persistent/refractory GD, antithyroid drugs over 5 years with positive TRAb. PBMC-extracted RNA yielded the TCR library. The authors drew patients from an endocrinology department in Xi'an, China. In regard to this clonotype: Its matching antigen is unknown.

Construction of the TCR beta libraries employed iRepertoire HTBI primers in conjunction with Arm-PCR of CDR3 regions. TCRdb reprocessed the multiplex PCR reads with MiXCR, giving one entry per CDR3 protein. The sample has 600,000 to 850,000 distinct CDR3 sequences, 30% seen once. Trimming left V 11 bases short and J 5 bases short, with 13 bases between. The germline gives CDR1 SNHLY, CDR2 FYNNEI. This CDR3 has 11 residues. The chain carries TRBV2 and TRBJ2-7; the D gene is possibly TRBD2 (6 bases). The starting material was peripheral blood mononuclear cells (PBMCs), obtained when the disease was refractory, from a patient treated with antithyroid drugs. The receptor was isolated from a female donor with Graves disease. For the CDR3, the DNA is TGTGCCGGAGGGGTTCGGGACGAGCAGTACTTC. It is translated as CAGGVRDEQYF.